The 2 T cell receptor beta chains presented below share a single source sample, sequenced in a study of T cells in women clearing cervical HPV infection. The data were produced by immunoSEQ multiplex PCR, yet TCRdb's version contains in-frame clones alone and is incomplete. This sample's clone table lists tens of thousands of clones. The sample was blood buffy coat. The receptors were gathered from a woman aged 18-69 years with a cervical HPV16 infection that either progressed to CIN3+ or cleared (not recorded which).

Points on this clone: The CDR3 end falls 3 residues outside the read, so it is completed with the germline J gene. The genes are TRBV19 and TRBJ1-2; no clear D gene. The germline CDR1 and CDR2 sequences are LNHDA and SQIVND (reference sequence). The CDR3 totals 14 residues. The sequenced CDR3 bases are TGTGCCAGTAGTACCCGGGTCGACTCCTACGAC. It specifies CASSTRVDSYD. The full CDR3 protein is CASSTRVDSYDYTF.

Note on this clone: Coverage ceases 3 residues before the CDR3 finishes, and the germline J gene fills in the end. The chain uses TRBV7-9 and TRBJ2-1; 7 bases line up with TRBD2. The CDR3 covers 15 residues. V lost 6 bases, J lost 7 bases, and 12 bases stayed unmatched. Per germline, CDR1 SEHNR and CDR2 FQNEAQ (reference sequence). Incomplete CDR3 DNA: TGTGCCAGCAGGGAGGGACCGGGGGGTTTAAATGAG. Its protein product is CASREGPGGLNE. The entire CDR3 sequence reads CASREGPGGLNEQFF.